Following are 17 T cell receptor beta chains from one sample sequenced in a study of cytomegalovirus exposure and HLA in healthy donors. Measured with immunoSEQ multiplex PCR; TCRdb has only the in-frame clones, and not every one. Among approximately 97,000 clones listed, about 95% were seen once. Sequencing input: PBMCs. The source is a woman under 30 in good health and CMV-seronegative.

This sequence joins TRBV19 and TRBJ2-7; 10 nucleotides line up with TRBD2. This CDR3 spans 19 amino acids. With V trimmed by 0 bases and J by 3 bases, 14 bases remained unmatched. CDR1 is LNHDA, CDR2 SQIVND, per germline (reference sequence). The CDR3 spells CASSIDKELAGLMYYEQYF. In DNA, the CDR3 is TGTGCCAGTAGTATAGACAAGGAACTAGCGGGGTTAATGTACTACGAGCAGTACTTC.

The chain combines TRBV19 with TRBJ2-1; 11 bases are a match to TRBD2. Trimming took 6 bases from V and 8 from J; bases not matched to a gene: 9. This CDR3 spans 15 amino acids. Germline V lookup: CDR1 LNHDA, CDR2 SQIVND (reference sequence). In nucleotides, the CDR3 is TGTGCCAGTAGGCTAGCGGGGGGCCGTGTCGATGAGCAGTTCTTC. The encoded protein is CASRLAGGRVDEQFF.

This chain joins TRBV7-3 and TRBJ2-1, with 7 bases lining up with TRBD2. Germline V CDR1 and CDR2: SGHTA, FQGTGA. Trimming took 4 bases from V and 6 from J; bases not matched to a gene: 6. This CDR3 is built from 14 residues. The CDR3 is CASSSGLDPNEQFF. CDR3 DNA sequence: TGTGCCAGCAGCTCCGGACTAGACCCCAATGAGCAGTTCTTC.

This chain links TRBV2 with TRBJ2-7; 7 bases agree with TRBD1. Germline assignment: CDR1 SNHLY and CDR2 FYNNEI. This CDR3 contains 17 residues. J lost 1 base, V lost 10 bases, and 19 bases had no gene match. Written as DNA, the CDR3 is TGTGCCACCTCCCCAGATGTACAGGGGCACTGGTCCTACGAGCAGTACTTC. It encodes CATSPDVQGHWSYEQYF.

The V gene is TRBV7-2, the J gene TRBJ2-5; weak D call: TRBD2 (5 bases). The germline CDR1 and CDR2 sequences are SGHTA and FQGNSA. Trimming shortened V by 3 bases and J by 0 bases, and 11 bases separated the two germline ends. The CDR3 loop spans 15 amino acids. The CDR3 coding sequence is TGTGCCAGCAGCTTTGGACTGCTGTACCAAGAGACCCAGTACTTC. Its protein product is CASSFGLLYQETQYF.

This clone was detected only a few times. The chain uses TRBV6-1 and TRBJ2-1, with 8 nucleotides matching TRBD1. This CDR3 spans 16 amino acids. Germline trimming cut 2 bases from V and 6 bases from J; bases unmatched to any gene: 9. Germline V gene data show CDR1 as MNHNS and CDR2 as SASEGT. The CDR3 is CASSEIGGTGGNEQFF. The CDR3 DNA follows: TGTGCCAGCAGTGAAATTGGGGGTACAGGGGGCAATGAGCAGTTCTTC.

V and J are TRBV7-6 and TRBJ2-7; 8 nucleotides agree with TRBD2. The CDR3 sequence is 13 residues long. After removal of 5 bases from V and 6 bases from J, the junction contained 6 bases not matched to a gene. Germline V gene data show CDR1 as SGHVS and CDR2 as FNYEAQ. DNA of the CDR3: TGTGCCAGCAGCGCTAGCGGGTGGGGCGAGCAGTACTTC. Encoded protein: CASSASGWGEQYF.

The chain combines TRBV19 with TRBJ1-4; the match to TRBD1 covers 8 bases. The trim removed 4 bases at V and 1 base at J, leaving 8 bases unmatched. Germline V lookup: CDR1 LNHDA, CDR2 SQIVND (reference sequence). The CDR3 runs to 17 residues. CDR3 amino acids: CASSTQGQGGTNEKLFF. The CDR3 nucleotides are TGTGCCAGTAGTACACAAGGACAGGGAGGAACTAATGAAAAACTGTTTTTT.

The rearrangement joins TRBV27 to TRBJ2-3, with 8 bases lining up with TRBD2. V dropped 5 bases and J dropped 1; count of bases not matched to a gene: 8. The CDR3 loop spans 16 amino acids. Germline V gene sequence: CDR1 MNHEY, CDR2 SMNVEV (reference sequence). The CDR3 coding sequence is TGTGCCAGCAGTCGATATAGCGGGGCCGGCACAGATACGCAGTATTTT. Its translation: CASSRYSGAGTDTQYF.

The J gene is TRBJ2-1, the V gene TRBV5-1; TRBD1 matches 7 bases. The CDR3 has 16 amino acids. Per germline, CDR1 SGHRS and CDR2 YFSETQ. The J segment lost 6 bases and the V segment lost 0 bases, leaving 9 bases of the junction unmatched. The CDR3 bases are TGCGCCAGCAGCTTGGCCGTAGGGGGCCTCCTCAATGAGCAGTTCTTC. It codes for CASSLAVGGLLNEQFF.

The chain has TRBV4-1 and TRBJ2-3; 11 bases agree with TRBD2. In germline, CDR1 is MGHRA, CDR2 YSYEKL. V was clipped by 0 bases and J by 0 bases; unmatched bases: 8. This CDR3 has 19 amino acids. CDR3 in amino acids: CASSQDYLAGGDSTDTQYF. DNA for the CDR3: TGCGCCAGCAGCCAAGACTATCTAGCGGGAGGAGATAGCACAGATACGCAGTATTTT.

The chain links TRBV6-6 to TRBJ1-1, with 11 positions matching TRBD1. CDR3 size: 15 residues. Germline trimming cut 5 bases from V and 1 base from J; bases unmatched to any gene: 3. Germline lookup yields CDR1 MNHNY and CDR2 SVGAGI (reference sequence). The CDR3 DNA is TGTGCCAGCAGTCGGACAGGGGGCTGGAACACTGAAGCTTTCTTT. It codes for CASSRTGGWNTEAFF.

The chain carries TRBV6-1 and TRBJ1-4, with D unclear. V shed 10 bases and J shed 4 bases, with 16 bases lying between them. Per germline, CDR1 MNHNS and CDR2 SASEGT. The CDR3 length is 14 residues. The CDR3 loop is CAIAKRDNNEKLFF. CDR3 bases: TGTGCCATTGCGAAGCGGGATAATAATGAAAAACTGTTTTTT.

The table lists this clone with a count of one. The chain carries TRBV29-1 and TRBJ2-7, with a tentative D call TRBD2 (6 bases). CDR1 SQVTM and CDR2 ANQGSEA come from the germline V gene. The CDR3 has 13 residues. V was shortened by 6 bases and J by 1 base, with 13 bases between the two germline ends. DNA of the CDR3: TGCAGCGTCCCCGGGACTTCTTCCTACGAGCAGTACTTC. It translates to CSVPGTSSYEQYF.

The rearrangement uses TRBV6-1 and TRBJ1-5, with 9 bases fitting TRBD1. J gave up 7 bases and V 8 bases, and 9 bases lay outside the gene matches. Per the germline V gene, CDR1 is MNHNS and CDR2 is SASEGT. The CDR3 contains 14 residues. The CDR3 DNA reads as TGTGCCAGCGGACGGACAGGGGCAAGACAGCCCCAGCATTTT. This sequence encodes CASGRTGARQPQHF.

The V and J genes are TRBV6-5 and TRBJ1-2; TRBD1 agrees at 8 bases. Per germline, CDR1 MNHEY and CDR2 SVGAGI. Trimming cost V 6 bases and J 5 bases; bases outside gene matches: 11. The CDR3 spans 15 residues. The CDR3 coding sequence is TGTGCCAGCAGCTCCCACGGACAGGGCCCTTATGGCTACACCTTC. It encodes CASSSHGQGPYGYTF.

This CDR3 is CASSELAGVGTGELFF. CDR3 DNA sequence: TGTGCCAGCAGTGAATTAGCGGGAGTTGGGACCGGGGAGCTGTTTTTT. The chain carries TRBV25-1 and TRBJ2-2; the match to TRBD2 covers 9 bases. The V and J ends lost 1 base and 5 bases, in that order; junction bases with no gene match: 5. The length of the CDR3 is 16 residues. Germline lookup yields CDR1 MGHDK and CDR2 SYGVNS.